The 6 T cell receptor beta chains listed next were all sequenced from one sample in a study of follicular helper T cells after annual influenza vaccination (dated by TCRdb to the late 2010s). Library preparation used the immunoSEQ multiplex PCR assay. TCRdb retrieved this table from immuneACCESS and kept in-frame rearrangements only. Not all clones are present; in checked studies, unresolved V genes account for under half, and no reason is known for the remainder. The sample table lists about 9,300 clones, 85% to 90% of them with a count of one. The ten largest make up 0.47% of the sample. The time point label, read with the paper, signifies: 2015-2016 season, pre-vaccination. The input for sequencing was CXCR5+ CD38- circulating T follicular helper cells from blood, taken on the day of influenza vaccination. This specimen's cell subset or site label, per the study, means: circulating Tfh, non-naive CD4+CXCR5+PD-1+ (ICOS+CD38+ or ICOS-CD38-). These receptors were taken from an adult who received the influenza vaccine.

The V and J genes are TRBV5-6 and TRBJ1-3; no firm D call. Deletions cut 2 bases from V and 2 bases from J, with 11 bases between. CDR1 and CDR2 from the germline V gene are SGHDT and YYEEEE. The length of the CDR3 is 15 residues. The CDR3: CASSFPHNPGNTIYF. As DNA, the CDR3 is TGTGCCAGCAGCTTTCCCCACAATCCTGGAAACACCATATATTTT.

This clone appeared a single time. V is TRBV11-3 and J is TRBJ2-7, with D perhaps being TRBD1 or TRBD2 (5 bases each). Germline V gives CDR1 SGHNT, CDR2 YENEEA. This CDR3 comprises 12 residues. The ends were cut back, 1 base at V and 8 bases at J, with 9 bases in the middle. The CDR3 sequence: CASSLGPGQQYF. CDR3 bases: TGTGCCAGCAGCTTAGGTCCGGGACAGCAGTACTTC.

J is TRBJ1-3 and V is TRBV28; D is unresolved. The V gene's germline CDR1 is MDHEN and CDR2 SYDVKM. With 5 bases removed from V and 0 bases from J, the gap between germline ends came to 14 bases. The CDR3 covers 16 residues. The CDR3 is CASSADTAISGNTIYF. For the CDR3, the DNA is TGTGCCAGCAGTGCGGATACCGCGATCTCTGGAAACACCATATATTTT.

This clone occurred a few times. The chain has TRBV11-3 and TRBJ1-6; weak D call: TRBD1 (5 bases). V gave up 2 bases and J gave up 8 bases, with 7 bases separating them. The CDR3 has 13 residues. CDR1 and CDR2 from the germline V gene are SGHNT and YENEEA. The CDR3 region has the DNA TGTGCCAGCAGCTTATCGGGGGATTCACCCCTCCACTTT. This encodes CASSLSGDSPLHF.

V gene TRBV18 combines with J gene TRBJ2-7; the D gene is possibly TRBD1 (6 bases). The V end was cut by 5 bases, the J end by 0 bases, with 11 bases between. Germline assignment: CDR1 KGHSH and CDR2 LQKENI. The CDR3 runs 14 residues. The CDR3 sequence is CASSSRTASYEQYF. CDR3 nucleotide sequence: TGTGCCAGCTCATCCAGGACAGCCTCCTACGAGCAGTACTTC.

This clone is a singleton in its sample. The chain combines TRBV7-6 with TRBJ1-5, with D tentatively TRBD1 (5 bases). Germline V gene lookup returns CDR1 SGHVS and CDR2 FNYEAQ. The CDR3 is 13 residues long. V was shortened by 0 bases and J by 5 bases, with 5 bases between the two germline ends. CDR3 amino acids: CASSLAGDQPQHF. The CDR3, as DNA: TGTGCCAGCAGCTTAGCGGGGGATCAGCCCCAGCATTTT. The complete variable domain, with remaining parts taken from reference TRBV7-6 and TRBJ1-5, reads GAGVSQSPRYKVTKRGQDVALRCDPISGHVSLYWYRQALGQGPEFLTYFNYEAQQDKSGLPNDRFSAERPEGSISTLTIQRTEQRDSAMYRCASSLAGDQPQHFGDGTRLSIL.